One and the same sample provided the 32 T cell receptor beta chains below, sequenced in a study of immune evolution from preneoplasia to lung adenocarcinoma. The table came from immunoSEQ multiplex PCR; TCRdb's copy has only in-frame clones and leaves some out. The sample has about 11,000 clones; around 86% are singletons. Sequencing was performed on FFPE invasive lung adenocarcinoma tissue. These receptors came from a person aged 70 to 85 with invasive lung adenocarcinoma.

In this sample, this clone turned up once. The chain employs TRBV6-5 and TRBJ2-7; TRBD1 matches 8 bases. Germline V gene sequence: CDR1 MNHEY, CDR2 SVGAGI. The V gene end was trimmed by 0 bases and the J gene end by 3 bases; junction bases not matched to a gene: 7. CDR3 length equals 16 residues. CDR3 loop: CASSYSIGTGVYEQYF. The DNA of the CDR3 is TGTGCCAGCAGTTACTCGATCGGGACAGGAGTCTACGAGCAGTACTTC.

The rearrangement joins TRBV27 to TRBJ1-2; 12 bases agree with TRBD1. The CDR3 contains 15 residues. CDR1 and CDR2 from the germline V gene are MNHEY and SMNVEV (reference sequence). Trimming took 6 bases from V and 4 from J; bases not matched to a gene: 6. In nucleotides, the CDR3 is TGTGCCAGCAGGGGACGGGACAGGGGGCCCTATGGCTACACCTTC. Translation gives CASRGRDRGPYGYTF.

This clone showed up just once. The rearrangement joins TRBV19 to TRBJ1-4; TRBD1 agrees at 8 bases. The CDR3 sequence is 15 residues long. The germline CDR1 and CDR2 sequences are LNHDA and SQIVND (reference sequence). Losses at the gene ends were 7 bases for V and 7 bases for J; bases not matched to a gene: 11. In nucleotides, the CDR3 is TGTGCCAGTACCGCTCTGGACAGGGTCGGTGAAAAACTGTTTTTT. This encodes CASTALDRVGEKLFF.

The V and J genes are TRBV6-1 and TRBJ1-3, with D possibly TRBD1 on 6 matching bases. CDR1 is MNHNS, CDR2 SASEGT, per germline. V lost 5 bases, J lost 9 bases, and 14 bases lay in between. This CDR3 comprises 13 residues. CDR3 nucleotide sequence: TGTGCCAGCAGTTATGGGGGGCTAGGCACCATATATTTT. Its translation is CASSYGGLGTIYF.

This clone is deemed medium-sized. This CDR3 is also generated by other DNA sequences in the sample. J is TRBJ2-6 and V is TRBV5-8, with unresolved D. The CDR3 has 15 amino acids. CDR1 and CDR2 (germline): SGHTS, YDEGEE. Trimming left V 0 bases short and J 0 bases short, with 4 bases between. The CDR3 DNA follows: TGTGCCAGCAGCTTGGAGACCTCTGGGGCCAACGTCCTGACTTTC. It encodes CASSLETSGANVLTF.

The rearrangement joins TRBV28 to TRBJ1-2, with a tentative D call TRBD1 (5 bases). Germline CDR1 MDHEN, CDR2 SYDVKM. CDR3 length: 14 residues. V gave up 6 bases and J gave up 7 bases, with 18 bases separating them. The CDR3 nucleotides are TGTGCCAGCAGGACCGGGGGGGGTCGTCCTGGCTACACCTTC. Translated, it gives CASRTGGGRPGYTF.

This clone appeared a single time. V usage is TRBV28 and J usage is TRBJ2-4; TRBD2 matches at 8 bases. The CDR3 totals 16 residues. V lost 4 bases to trimming and J lost 0 bases; unmatched junction nucleotides: 5. CDR1 and CDR2 from the germline V gene are MDHEN and SYDVKM. DNA of the CDR3: TGTGCCAGCAGTTCCCAACTAGCGGAAGCCAAAAACATTCAGTACTTC. This sequence encodes CASSSQLAEAKNIQYF.

V usage is TRBV9 and J usage is TRBJ2-1; tentative D call: TRBD2 (6 bases). This CDR3 spans 18 amino acids. The germline V gene encodes CDR1 SGDLS and CDR2 YYNGEE. Trimming took 2 bases from V and 8 from J, leaving 26 bases between them. The CDR3 DNA reads TGTGCCAGCAGCGTGGGGACGCTTGAAGCGGGTTTTCGTGATGAGCAGTTCTTC. Protein product: CASSVGTLEAGFRDEQFF.

This clone was picked up a small number of times. This chain links TRBV5-5 with TRBJ2-1; TRBD2 aligns across 8 bases. Germline CDR1 reads SGHKS; CDR2 reads YYEKEE (reference sequence). CDR3 length equals 15 residues. The trim removed 1 base at V and 5 bases at J, leaving 5 bases unmatched. The CDR3 coding sequence is TGTGCCAGCAGCTTGACGGGAGGGCTACACAATGAGCAGTTCTTC. Its protein is CASSLTGGLHNEQFF.

The chain links TRBV7-8 to TRBJ2-3, with 7 bases fitting TRBD2. The CDR3 consists of 13 residues. Germline assignment: CDR1 SGHVS and CDR2 FQNEAQ. J was trimmed by 3 bases and V by 5 bases; bases with no gene match: 2. The CDR3 nucleotides read TGTGCCAGCAGCCAAGCGGGGACAGATACGCAGTATTTT. Protein sequence: CASSQAGTDTQYF.

The V and J genes are TRBV6-6 and TRBJ2-7, with D possibly matching TRBD1 (6 bases). The germline V gene has CDR1 MNHNY and CDR2 SVGAGI (reference sequence). V was pared by 7 bases and J by 3 bases, with 16 bases between. CDR3 length equals 14 residues. The CDR3 loop is CASMVGGSRYEQYF. CDR3 sequence (DNA): TGTGCCAGCATGGTAGGGGGTTCCCGCTACGAGCAGTACTTC.

V gene TRBV7-2 combines with J gene TRBJ2-1, with TRBD2 identical over 8 bases. Germline assignment: CDR1 SGHTA and CDR2 FQGNSA. There are 17 residues in the CDR3. V shed 0 bases, J shed 4 bases, and the junction held 8 bases outside the gene matches. In nucleotides, the CDR3 is TGTACCAGCAGCTTAGCCTGGCGGGGGGCTAGATACAATGAGCAGTTCTTC. Amino acids: CTSSLAWRGARYNEQFF.

J is TRBJ2-6 and V is TRBV28, with D unresolved. V lost 3 bases to trimming and J lost 1 base, with 10 bases between them. Germline V gives CDR1 MDHEN, CDR2 SYDVKM. The CDR3 is 16 residues long. CDR3 nucleotide sequence: TGTGCCAGCAGTTTCTCAAGGGTTTCTGGGGCCAACGTCCTGACTTTC. Translated, it gives CASSFSRVSGANVLTF.

This chain connects TRBV25-1 to TRBJ2-7; D remains ambiguous. From germline, CDR1 is MGHDK and CDR2 SYGVNS. The CDR3 runs 13 residues. V lost 8 bases and J lost 0, with 11 bases in between. The CDR3 loop is CASPDASSYEQYF. CDR3 sequence (DNA): TGTGCCAGCCCTGACGCCAGCTCCTACGAGCAGTACTTC.

CDR3 bases: TGCAGCGTTGTTACAGGGGGAGGAAACACCATATATTTT. This translates into CSVVTGGGNTIYF. The V gene is TRBV29-1, the J gene TRBJ1-3; 8 bases map to TRBD1. The CDR3 contains 13 residues. CDR1 and CDR2 from the germline V gene are SQVTM and ANQGSEA. Trimming removed 4 bases from V and 4 bases from J; junction bases left unmatched: 3. Filled out from reference TRBV29-1 and TRBJ1-3, the complete variable domain reads SAVISQKPSRDICQRGTSLTIQCQVDSQVTMMFWYRQQPGQSLTLIATANQGSEATYESGFVIDKFPISRPNLTFSTLTVSNMSPEDSSIYLCSVVTGGGNTIYFGEGSWLTVV.

Regarding this clone: The sample contains more than one DNA sequence encoding this CDR3. This chain connects TRBV28 to TRBJ1-1, with D hard to call. V was cut by 5 bases and J by 10 bases, with 14 bases left in between. There are 12 residues in the CDR3. Germline loops: CDR1 MDHEN, CDR2 SYDVKM. CDR3 coding DNA: TGTGCCAGCAGTCCCCCAGATCGGGGAGCTTTCTTT. Its protein product is CASSPPDRGAFF.

This clone was counted only a few times. The chain recombines TRBV7-9 with TRBJ1-1; D gene uncertain. Trimming left V 5 bases short and J 6 bases short, with 16 bases between. This CDR3 is built from 14 residues. Germline V gene sequence: CDR1 SEHNR, CDR2 FQNEAQ (reference sequence). This CDR3 is CASSPFPSGAEAFF. As DNA, the CDR3 is TGTGCCAGCAGCCCCTTCCCCTCGGGAGCTGAAGCTTTCTTT.

This clone was seen a handful of times. The CDR3 nucleotides are TGTGCCAGCAGCGTTGGAGCAGGGCGATACGAGCAGTACTTC. It is translated as CASSVGAGRYEQYF. V is TRBV9 and J is TRBJ2-7; possibly TRBD1 for D (5 bases). Germline CDR1 and CDR2: SGDLS and YYNGEE. The CDR3 totals 14 residues. Trimming took 2 bases from V and 4 from J, leaving 13 bases between them.

The chain joins TRBV27 to TRBJ2-7; 9 nucleotides line up with TRBD1. V lost 5 bases to trimming and J lost 2 bases; unmatched junction nucleotides: 7. The CDR3 has 15 residues. The germline gives CDR1 MNHEY, CDR2 SMNVEV (reference sequence). The CDR3 loop reads CASSGYRGPTYEQYF. In DNA form, the CDR3 reads TGTGCCAGCAGTGGATACAGGGGGCCCACCTACGAGCAGTACTTC.

The chain links TRBV29-1 to TRBJ2-7; a weak D match, TRBD2 (6 bases). The germline gives CDR1 SQVTM, CDR2 ANQGSEA. Trimming left V 4 bases short and J 5 bases short, with 12 bases between. There are 12 residues in the CDR3. CDR3 sequence: CSVARGGDEQYF. CDR3 bases: TGCAGCGTTGCGAGGGGCGGGGACGAGCAGTACTTC.

The chain uses TRBV4-1 and TRBJ1-2; D might be TRBD1 (5 bases). V was cut by 1 base and J by 7 bases, with 16 bases left in between. The CDR3 loop spans 15 amino acids. CDR1 is MGHRA, CDR2 YSYEKL, per germline. The CDR3 coding sequence is TGCGCCAGCAGCCAAGCGGGGGAGAGGGGCAGTGGCTACACCTTC. Its protein product is CASSQAGERGSGYTF.

The chain carries TRBV28 and TRBJ1-5, with 7 bases identical to TRBD1. The CDR3 is made up of 15 amino acids. Looked up from germline, CDR1 is MDHEN and CDR2 is SYDVKM. V shed 5 bases and J 2 bases; nucleotides not matched to a gene: 6. For the CDR3, the DNA is TGTGCCAGCAGTCCAATCGACAGGGGCAATCAGCCCCAGCATTTT. Amino acids: CASSPIDRGNQPQHF. Using reference TRBV28 and TRBJ1-5 for the parts outside the CDR3, the full variable domain is DVKVTQSSRYLVKRTGEKVFLECVQDMDHENMFWYRQDPGLGLRLIYFSYDVKMKEKGDIPEGYSVSREKKERFSLILESASTNQTSMYLCASSPIDRGNQPQHFGDGTRLSIL.

The gene calls are TRBV30 and TRBJ1-2, with D possibly being TRBD1 (5 bases). V lost 0 bases to trimming and J lost 5 bases, with 7 bases between them. The CDR3 covers 12 residues. Germline V gene sequence: CDR1 GTSNPN, CDR2 SVGIG (reference sequence). The CDR3 nucleotides are TGTGCCTGGAGTGTCTCAGGGTATGGCTACACCTTC. Translation gives CAWSVSGYGYTF.

The chain recombines TRBV11-3 with TRBJ2-7; unclear D gene. V gave up 3 bases and J gave up 0 bases, with 9 bases separating them. The CDR3 loop spans 14 amino acids. Germline assignment: CDR1 SGHNT and CDR2 YENEEA. The CDR3 DNA is TGTGCCAGCAGCTTGGCAGGAAGCTCCTACGAGCAGTACTTC. Residues: CASSLAGSSYEQYF.

This sequence joins TRBV2 and TRBJ2-5, with a tentative D call TRBD2 (6 bases). This CDR3 comprises 15 residues. Germline-derived CDR1 and CDR2 are SNHLY and FYNNEI. The V and J ends lost 8 bases and 5 bases respectively, with 21 bases between them. CDR3 bases: TGTGCCAGCGCCCGAAATTGGCTAGGAGGGGAGACCCAGTACTTC. Its protein is CASARNWLGGETQYF. The full variable domain, with the rest looked up from reference TRBV2 and TRBJ2-5, is EPEVTQTPSHQVTQMGQEVILRCVPISNHLYFYWYRQILGQKVEFLVSFYNNEISEKSEIFDDQFSVERPDGSNFTLKIRSTKLEDSAMYFCASARNWLGGETQYFGPGTRLLVL.

V is TRBV2 and J is TRBJ2-1; D remains ambiguous. The CDR3 is 17 amino acids. V was pared by 7 bases and J by 0 bases, with 19 bases between. The germline CDR1 and CDR2 sequences are SNHLY and FYNNEI. The CDR3 is CASKMKWDISSYNEQFF. The DNA of the CDR3 is TGTGCCAGCAAAATGAAGTGGGATATCAGCTCCTACAATGAGCAGTTCTTC.

J is TRBJ2-1 and V is TRBV2; 10 nucleotides align to TRBD1. This CDR3 has 14 amino acids. Germline trimming cut 5 bases from V and 7 bases from J; bases unmatched to any gene: 5. The germline V gene has CDR1 SNHLY and CDR2 FYNNEI. CDR3 residues: CASSYRDRGNEQFF. CDR3 sequence (DNA): TGTGCCAGCAGTTACCGGGACAGGGGAAATGAGCAGTTCTTC.

The chain employs TRBV14 and TRBJ2-3, with D unresolved. The V end lost 0 bases, the J end lost 5 bases, and 6 bases lay between the germline ends. Germline V lookup: CDR1 SGHDN, CDR2 FVKESK. CDR3 length: 13 amino acids. The CDR3, as DNA: TGTGCCAGCAGCCAAGACCACGTAGATACGCAGTATTTT. Its translation: CASSQDHVDTQYF.

The chain recombines TRBV18 with TRBJ2-1, with D tentatively TRBD1 (6 bases). Trimming removed 8 bases at V and 0 bases at J, with 11 bases between. The CDR3 has 14 residues. Germline assignment: CDR1 KGHSH and CDR2 LQKENI. CDR3 residues: CASKDRNSYNEQFF. In nucleotides, the CDR3 is TGTGCCAGCAAAGACAGGAACTCCTACAATGAGCAGTTCTTC.

The chain recombines TRBV29-1 with TRBJ1-2; 8 nucleotides agree with TRBD1. The CDR3 is 12 residues long. Germline-derived CDR1 and CDR2 are SQVTM and ANQGSEA. With V trimmed by 4 bases and J by 8 bases, 6 bases remained unmatched. In nucleotides, the CDR3 is TGCAGCGTTGGGACAGGGAGGGACGGCTACACCTTC. It yields the protein CSVGTGRDGYTF.

The chain has TRBV19 and TRBJ1-2; tentative D call: TRBD1 (6 bases). Germline CDR1 reads LNHDA; CDR2 reads SQIVND (reference sequence). The CDR3 is 18 amino acids. Trimming removed 5 bases at V and 0 bases at J, with 22 bases between. CDR3 bases: TGTGCCAGTAGTCTCGCGGGGGCCGGTTCCGGTCCTAACTATGGCTACACCTTC. It codes for CASSLAGAGSGPNYGYTF. Full variable domain (outside the CDR3, taken from reference TRBV19 and TRBJ1-2): DGGITQSPKYLFRKEGQNVTLSCEQNLNHDAMYWYRQDPGQGLRLIYYSQIVNDFQKGDIAEGYSVSREKKESFPLTVTSAQKNPTAFYLCASSLAGAGSGPNYGYTFGSGTRLTVV.

The rearrangement uses TRBV4-1 and TRBJ1-2; D is unclear. The V gene's germline CDR1 is MGHRA and CDR2 YSYEKL. The CDR3 extends over 16 amino acids. The V end was cut by 4 bases, the J end by 2 bases, with 17 bases between. CDR3 DNA: TGCGCCAGCAGCCCGGGTTTCGTAGGCGGGAACTATGGCTACACCTTC. Translation gives CASSPGFVGGNYGYTF.